The 6 T cell receptor beta chains below were found in one sample sequenced in a study of identical twins. Each CDR3 protein is one row after TCRdb ran MiXCR on the 5' RACE reads. The sample has about 210,000 distinct CDR3 sequences, less than 10% seen once. The sample taken for sequencing was memory (CD45RO+) T cells sorted from blood. The receptors here all came from a woman aged 18-29 years in good health.

The chain recombines TRBV20-1 with TRBJ2-1; 10 positions agree with TRBD2. Germline V CDR1 and CDR2: DFQATT, SNEGSKA (reference sequence). Germline trimming cut 4 bases from V and 4 bases from J; bases unmatched to any gene: 7. The CDR3 extends over 15 amino acids. In nucleotides, the CDR3 is TGCAGTGCTATACTAGCGGGAATATCGTACAATGAGCAGTTCTTC. It yields the protein CSAILAGISYNEQFF.

This clonotype has just a few counts. The V call is TRBV3-1, the J call TRBJ1-5; D is unclear. Trimming left V 5 bases short and J 9 bases short, with 20 bases between. The CDR3 totals 15 residues. Germline CDR1 is LGHDT and CDR2 is YNNKEL (reference sequence). In DNA form, the CDR3 reads TGTGCCAGCAGCGCTTCATCCTACCCCCATCGGCCCCAGCATTTT. Protein sequence: CASSASSYPHRPQHF. The full variable domain, its missing parts supplied by reference TRBV3-1 and TRBJ1-5, is DTAVSQTPKYLVTQMGNDKSIKCEQNLGHDTMYWYKQDSKKFLKIMFSYNNKELIINETVPNRFSPKSPDKAHLNLHINSLELGDSAVYFCASSASSYPHRPQHFGDGTRLSIL.

This clonotype was picked up a small number of times. As DNA, the CDR3 is TGTGCCACTCGCGCGGCGAGTTCCGGGGCCAACGTCCTGACTTTC. Translation: CATRAASSGANVLTF. The J gene is TRBJ2-6, the V gene TRBV6-1, with D unresolved. Per the germline V gene, CDR1 is MNHNS and CDR2 is SASEGT. This CDR3 comprises 15 residues. The V gene lost 10 bases and the J gene lost 4 bases, with 17 bases spanning the gap.

This clonotype was counted many times. V is TRBV29-1 and J is TRBJ2-1, with 7 bases matching TRBD2. J gave up 6 bases and V 6 bases, and 11 bases lay outside the gene matches. Germline assignment: CDR1 SQVTM and CDR2 ANQGSEA. The CDR3 sequence is 14 residues long. The CDR3 DNA reads TGCAGCGTCGCCCCCGGACTAGTATTCAATGAGCAGTTCTTC. Translated: CSVAPGLVFNEQFF.

A few counts support this clonotype. This chain links TRBV14 with TRBJ2-7; D ambiguous. V dropped 11 bases and J dropped 6 bases, with 14 bases sitting between them. Germline V gene data show CDR1 as SGHDN and CDR2 as FVKESK. CDR3 size: 11 residues. The CDR3 loop reads CAGHLPGEQYF. The CDR3 DNA reads TGTGCCGGTCACTTGCCCGGCGAGCAGTACTTC.

This clonotype has at least ten counts. The chain couples TRBV3-1 to TRBJ1-1; D uncertain. V was clipped by 0 bases and J by 1 base, with 12 bases between them. Germline lookup yields CDR1 LGHDT and CDR2 YNNKEL (reference sequence). There are 16 residues in the CDR3. The CDR3 DNA reads as TGTGCCAGCAGCCAAGAAGCGGTTGGGGAGAACACTGAAGCTTTCTTT. Encoded protein: CASSQEAVGENTEAFF.